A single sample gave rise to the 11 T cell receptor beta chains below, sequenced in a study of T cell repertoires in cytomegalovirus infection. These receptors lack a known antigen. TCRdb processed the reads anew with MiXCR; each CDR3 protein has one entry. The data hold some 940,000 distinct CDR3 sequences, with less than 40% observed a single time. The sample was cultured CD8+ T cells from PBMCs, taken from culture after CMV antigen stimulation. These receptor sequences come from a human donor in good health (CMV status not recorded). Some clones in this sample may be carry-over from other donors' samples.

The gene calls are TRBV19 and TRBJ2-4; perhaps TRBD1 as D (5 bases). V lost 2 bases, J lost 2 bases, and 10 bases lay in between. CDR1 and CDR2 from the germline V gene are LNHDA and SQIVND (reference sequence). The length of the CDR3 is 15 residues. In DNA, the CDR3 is TGTGCCAGTAGTATATTTCCAGGGCCCAAAAACATTCAGTACTTC. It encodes CASSIFPGPKNIQYF. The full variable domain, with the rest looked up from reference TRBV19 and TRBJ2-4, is DGGITQSPKYLFRKEGQNVTLSCEQNLNHDAMYWYRQDPGQGLRLIYYSQIVNDFQKGDIAEGYSVSREKKESFPLTVTSAQKNPTAFYLCASSIFPGPKNIQYFGAGTRLSVL.

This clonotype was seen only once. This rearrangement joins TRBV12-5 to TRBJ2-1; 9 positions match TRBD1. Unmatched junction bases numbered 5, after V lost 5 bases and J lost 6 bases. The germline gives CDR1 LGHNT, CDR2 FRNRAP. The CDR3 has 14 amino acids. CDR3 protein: CASGPGTGSNEQFF. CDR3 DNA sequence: TGTGCTAGTGGTCCGGGGACAGGGTCCAATGAGCAGTTCTTC. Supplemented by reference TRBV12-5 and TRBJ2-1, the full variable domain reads DARVTQTPRHKVTEMGQEVTMRCQPILGHNTVFWYRQTMMQGLELLAYFRNRAPLDDSGMPKDRFSAEMPDATLATLKIQPSEPRDSAVYFCASGPGTGSNEQFFGPGTRLTVL.

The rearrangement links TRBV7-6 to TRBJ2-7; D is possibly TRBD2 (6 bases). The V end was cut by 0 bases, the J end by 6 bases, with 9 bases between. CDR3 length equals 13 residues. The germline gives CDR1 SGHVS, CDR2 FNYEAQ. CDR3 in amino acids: CASSLALAPEQYF. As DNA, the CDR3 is TGTGCCAGCAGCTTAGCACTAGCTCCCGAGCAGTACTTC.

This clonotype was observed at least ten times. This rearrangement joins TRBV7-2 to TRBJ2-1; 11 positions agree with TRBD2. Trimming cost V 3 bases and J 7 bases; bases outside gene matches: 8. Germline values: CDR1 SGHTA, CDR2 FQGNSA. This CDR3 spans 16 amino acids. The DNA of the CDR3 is TGTGCCAGCAGCTTTTTCCTAGCGGGGGGTTTGAATGAGCAGTTCTTC. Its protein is CASSFFLAGGLNEQFF.

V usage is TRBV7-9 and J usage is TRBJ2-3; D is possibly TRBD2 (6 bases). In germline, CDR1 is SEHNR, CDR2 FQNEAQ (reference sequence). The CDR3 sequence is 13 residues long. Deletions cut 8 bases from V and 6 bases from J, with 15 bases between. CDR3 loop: CASWRALTDTQYF. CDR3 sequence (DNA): TGTGCCAGCTGGAGGGCTCTCACGGATACGCAGTATTTT.

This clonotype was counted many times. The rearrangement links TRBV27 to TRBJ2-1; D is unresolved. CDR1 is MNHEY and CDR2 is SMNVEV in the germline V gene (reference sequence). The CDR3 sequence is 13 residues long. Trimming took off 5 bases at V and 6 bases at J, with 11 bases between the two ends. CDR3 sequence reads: CASSRPRPNEQFF. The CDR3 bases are TGTGCCAGCAGTCGACCCCGACCCAATGAGCAGTTCTTC.

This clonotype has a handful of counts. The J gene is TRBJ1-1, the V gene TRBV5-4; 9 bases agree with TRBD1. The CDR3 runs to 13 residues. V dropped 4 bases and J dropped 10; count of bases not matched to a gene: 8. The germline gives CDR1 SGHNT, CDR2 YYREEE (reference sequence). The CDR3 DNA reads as TGTGCCAGCAGCGCCTCGGGGACAGGGCCAGCTTTCTTT. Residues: CASSASGTGPAFF.

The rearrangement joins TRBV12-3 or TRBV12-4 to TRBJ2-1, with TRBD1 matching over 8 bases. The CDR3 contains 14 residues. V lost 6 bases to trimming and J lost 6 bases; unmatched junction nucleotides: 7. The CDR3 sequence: CASSTGGRTNEQFF. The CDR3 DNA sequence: TGTGCCAGCAGCACAGGGGGGAGGACCAATGAGCAGTTCTTC.

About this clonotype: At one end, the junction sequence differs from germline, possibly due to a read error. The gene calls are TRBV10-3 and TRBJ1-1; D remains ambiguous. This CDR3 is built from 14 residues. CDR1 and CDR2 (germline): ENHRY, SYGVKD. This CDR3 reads CAISESGRNSEAFF. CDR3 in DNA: TGTGCCATCAGTGAGTCGGGAAGGAACTCTGAAGCTTTCTTT.

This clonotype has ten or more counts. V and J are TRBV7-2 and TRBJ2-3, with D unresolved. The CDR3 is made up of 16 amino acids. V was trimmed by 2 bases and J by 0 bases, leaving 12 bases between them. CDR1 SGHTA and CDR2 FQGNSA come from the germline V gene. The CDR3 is CASSLRPGRSTDTQYF. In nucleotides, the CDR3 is TGTGCCAGCAGCTTACGCCCCGGACGGAGCACAGATACGCAGTATTTT.

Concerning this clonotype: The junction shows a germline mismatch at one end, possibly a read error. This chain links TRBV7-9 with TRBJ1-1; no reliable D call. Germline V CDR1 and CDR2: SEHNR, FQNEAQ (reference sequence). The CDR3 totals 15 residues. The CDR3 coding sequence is TGTGTCAGCAGCCATGCTACGGGGTACCCGGCTGAAGCTTTCTTT. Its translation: CVSSHATGYPAEAFF.